This T cell receptor (beta chain) was retrieved from a study of identical twins. In its sample, this clonotype was seen a few times. One entry per CDR3 protein, called by TCRdb with MiXCR from the 5' RACE reads. Of fewer than 900,000 distinct CDR3 sequences in the sample, roughly 20% were seen once. This CDR3 has 13 residues. Trimming took 6 bases from V and 4 from J, leaving 12 bases between them. These same data were also listed under a study on T cells expressing NK-cell markers. That source notes: For a few donors, these clonotypes were likewise the leading ones in the CD3+CD56-NKG2C+ fraction. The study did not resolve the HCMV specificity of expanded NKG2C+ T cell clones.

Material: PBMCs. The TCR originated in a woman younger than 35 in good health. The chain couples TRBV12-3 or TRBV12-4 to TRBJ1-2; possibly TRBD1 for D (5 bases). The CDR3 DNA follows: TGTGCCAGCAGGCCGACAGTCTCCTATGGCTACACCTTC. This gives the protein CASRPTVSYGYTF.